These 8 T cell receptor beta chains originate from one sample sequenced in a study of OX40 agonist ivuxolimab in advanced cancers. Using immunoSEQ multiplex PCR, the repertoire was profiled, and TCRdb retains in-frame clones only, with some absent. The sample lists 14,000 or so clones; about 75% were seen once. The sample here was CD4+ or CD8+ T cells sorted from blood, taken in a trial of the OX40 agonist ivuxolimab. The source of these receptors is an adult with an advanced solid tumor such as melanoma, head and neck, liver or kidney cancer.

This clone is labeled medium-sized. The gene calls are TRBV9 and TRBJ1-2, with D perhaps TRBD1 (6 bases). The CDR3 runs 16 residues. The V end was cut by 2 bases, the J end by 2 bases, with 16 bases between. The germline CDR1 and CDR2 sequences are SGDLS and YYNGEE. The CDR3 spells CASSVPLTGDNYGYTF. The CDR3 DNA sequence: TGTGCCAGCAGCGTGCCCTTGACAGGTGACAACTATGGCTACACCTTC.

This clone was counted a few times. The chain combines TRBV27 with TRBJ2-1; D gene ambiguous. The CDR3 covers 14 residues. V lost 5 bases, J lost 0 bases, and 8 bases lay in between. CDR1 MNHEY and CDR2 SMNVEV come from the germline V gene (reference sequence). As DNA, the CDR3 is TGTGCCAGCAGTCTTGACGGCTCCTACAATGAGCAGTTCTTC. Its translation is CASSLDGSYNEQFF.

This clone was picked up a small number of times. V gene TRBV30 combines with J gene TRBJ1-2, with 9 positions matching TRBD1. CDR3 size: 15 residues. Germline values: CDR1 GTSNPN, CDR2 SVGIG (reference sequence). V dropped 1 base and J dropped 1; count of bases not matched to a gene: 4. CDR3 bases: TGTGCCTGGAGTGGGGGGACAGGGAATAACTATGGCTACACCTTC. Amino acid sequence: CAWSGGTGNNYGYTF.

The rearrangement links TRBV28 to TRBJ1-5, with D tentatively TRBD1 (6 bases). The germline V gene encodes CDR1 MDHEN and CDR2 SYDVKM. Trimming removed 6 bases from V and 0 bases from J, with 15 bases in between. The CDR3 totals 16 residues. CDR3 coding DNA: TGTGCCAGCAGCCAAACAGGGTACTATAGCAATCAGCCCCAGCATTTT. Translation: CASSQTGYYSNQPQHF.

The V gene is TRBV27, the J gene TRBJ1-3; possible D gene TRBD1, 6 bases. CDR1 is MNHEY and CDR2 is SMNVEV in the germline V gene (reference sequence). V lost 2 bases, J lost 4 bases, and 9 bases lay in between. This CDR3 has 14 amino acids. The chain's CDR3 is CASSLRGRGNTIYF. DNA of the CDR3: TGTGCCAGCAGTTTACGGGGGCGGGGAAACACCATATATTTT.

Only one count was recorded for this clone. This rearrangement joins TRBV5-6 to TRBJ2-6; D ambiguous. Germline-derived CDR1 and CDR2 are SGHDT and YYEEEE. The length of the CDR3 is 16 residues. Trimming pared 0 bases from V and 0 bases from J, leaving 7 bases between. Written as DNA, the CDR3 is TGTGCCAGCAGCTTGGGGTCTAGCTCTGGGGCCAACGTCCTGACTTTC. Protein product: CASSLGSSSGANVLTF.

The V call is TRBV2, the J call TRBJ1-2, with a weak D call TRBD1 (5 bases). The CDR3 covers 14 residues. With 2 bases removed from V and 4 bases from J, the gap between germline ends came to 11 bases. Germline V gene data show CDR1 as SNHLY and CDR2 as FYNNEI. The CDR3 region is CASSEMGTLYGYTF. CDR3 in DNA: TGTGCCAGCAGTGAAATGGGGACCCTCTATGGCTACACCTTC. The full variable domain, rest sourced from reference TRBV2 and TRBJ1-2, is EPEVTQTPSHQVTQMGQEVILRCVPISNHLYFYWYRQILGQKVEFLVSFYNNEISEKSEIFDDQFSVERPDGSNFTLKIRSTKLEDSAMYFCASSEMGTLYGYTFGSGTRLTVV.

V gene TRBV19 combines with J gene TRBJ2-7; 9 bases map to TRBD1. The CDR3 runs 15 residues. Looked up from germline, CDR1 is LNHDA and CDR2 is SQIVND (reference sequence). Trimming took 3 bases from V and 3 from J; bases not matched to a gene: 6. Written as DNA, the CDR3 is TGTGCCAGTAGTATTCTCACAGGGGGCATCTACGAGCAGTACTTC. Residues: CASSILTGGIYEQYF. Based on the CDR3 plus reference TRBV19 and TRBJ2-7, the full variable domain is DGGITQSPKYLFRKEGQNVTLSCEQNLNHDAMYWYRQDPGQGLRLIYYSQIVNDFQKGDIAEGYSVSREKKESFPLTVTSAQKNPTAFYLCASSILTGGIYEQYFGPGTRLTVT.